The clone carrying this T cell receptor beta chain has at least ten counts. The sample comes from a study of T-cell memory formation after mild COVID-19. The CDR3 extends over 18 amino acids. The 5'RACE method, run with constant-segment primers, produced TCR alpha and TCR beta cDNA libraries (carrying sample barcodes and UMIs). TCRdb reprocessed the 5' RACE reads with MiXCR, giving one entry per CDR3 protein. The sample carries roughly 450,000 distinct CDR3 sequences, approximately 18% recorded once. This rearrangement joins TRBV21-1 to TRBJ2-3; TRBD1, the table's D call, was not compared with the DNA. TRBV21-1 is annotated as a pseudogene. The receptor was derived from an adult woman who had mild COVID-19 (a few samples of this study predate the infection). Cell type and time point are not known. The material sequenced was PBMCs or a T cell subset sorted from them (not recorded which). The CDR3: CASSNGLPRDRGTDTQYF. CDR3 DNA: TGTGCCAGCAGCAATGGCCTTCCAAGGGACAGGGGTACAGATACGCAGTATTTT.